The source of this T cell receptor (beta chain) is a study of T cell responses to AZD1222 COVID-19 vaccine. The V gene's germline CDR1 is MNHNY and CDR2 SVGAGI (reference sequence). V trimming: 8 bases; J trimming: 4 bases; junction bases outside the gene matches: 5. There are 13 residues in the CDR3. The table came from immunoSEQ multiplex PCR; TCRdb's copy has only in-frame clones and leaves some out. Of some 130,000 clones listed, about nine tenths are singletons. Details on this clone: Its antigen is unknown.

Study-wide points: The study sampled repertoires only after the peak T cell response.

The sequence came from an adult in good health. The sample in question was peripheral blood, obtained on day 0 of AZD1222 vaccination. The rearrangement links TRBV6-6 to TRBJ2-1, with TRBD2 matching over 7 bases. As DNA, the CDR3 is TGTGCCAGCTCCGACGGGGGGTACAATGAGCAGTTCTTC. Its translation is CASSDGGYNEQFF.